This TCR beta chain was profiled in a study of blood T cell repertoires in COVID-19. In the original analysis: Amplification of reference gene primers was used by the study to estimate nucleated cell counts. Assay used: immunoSEQ multiplex PCR; TCRdb lists only in-frame clones, some missing. That table is the source of V, J and clone size, and D and trimming were worked out from the DNA. The sample records 300,000 to 400,000 clones, over 90% being singletons. Trimming removed 4 bases at V and 0 bases at J, with 12 bases between. The CDR3 runs 15 residues. Germline loops: CDR1 KGHSH, CDR2 LQKENI. Assignments of participants to cohorts depended upon their own reported clinical history. A case of COVID-19 had been met by exposed participants within 2 weeks before study entry.

This chain links TRBV18 with TRBJ1-1; D is undetermined. The sequence was obtained from a woman aged 25-40 years who had been exposed to COVID-19. Sample: PBMCs or T cells enriched from blood (not recorded which). This CDR3 is CASSLMANMNTEAFF. The CDR3 bases are TGTGCCAGCTCACTCATGGCAAACATGAACACTGAAGCTTTCTTT.